The 28 T cell receptor beta chains presented below share a single source sample, sequenced in a study of T cell responses to AZD1222 COVID-19 vaccine. Produced via immunoSEQ multiplex PCR; TCRdb's table is partial and in-frame only. The data show more than 75,000 clones, 70% to 90% seen once. This specimen was peripheral blood, taken on day 0 of AZD1222 vaccination. Receptors were obtained from an adult in good health.

This CDR3 is CASHRRDRGPLANYGYTF. The CDR3 DNA is TGTGCCAGTCACAGACGGGACAGGGGTCCCTTAGCTAACTATGGCTACACCTTC. The V and J genes are TRBV19 and TRBJ1-2, with 10 positions matching TRBD1. CDR3 size: 18 residues. V lost 8 bases, J lost 0 bases, and 15 bases stayed unmatched. The V gene's germline CDR1 is LNHDA and CDR2 SQIVND (reference sequence).

The chain is built from TRBV30 and TRBJ2-3; 8 nucleotides agree with TRBD2. CDR1 GTSNPN and CDR2 SVGIG come from the germline V gene (reference sequence). The length of the CDR3 is 13 residues. Germline trimming cut 3 bases from V and 4 bases from J; bases unmatched to any gene: 3. The CDR3 DNA reads TGTGCCTGGAGCAAAGCGGGGGCAGATACGCAGTATTTT. Encoded protein: CAWSKAGADTQYF.

The V and J genes are TRBV19 and TRBJ2-1; D not certain. The V gene's germline CDR1 is LNHDA and CDR2 SQIVND (reference sequence). V was clipped by 6 bases and J by 5 bases, with 14 bases between them. The CDR3 covers 14 residues. CDR3 protein: CASRDRGVDNEQFF. The CDR3 DNA reads as TGTGCCAGTAGGGACCGTGGCGTGGACAATGAGCAGTTCTTC. Full variable domain (remainder filled in from reference TRBV19 and TRBJ2-1): DGGITQSPKYLFRKEGQNVTLSCEQNLNHDAMYWYRQDPGQGLRLIYYSQIVNDFQKGDIAEGYSVSREKKESFPLTVTSAQKNPTAFYLCASRDRGVDNEQFFGPGTRLTVL.

V is TRBV7-9 and J is TRBJ1-4; D is undetermined. This CDR3 has 14 residues. The germline CDR1 and CDR2 sequences are SEHNR and FQNEAQ (reference sequence). Deletions cut 7 bases from V and 5 bases from J, with 14 bases between. The CDR3 protein is CASTTVGINEKLFF. The CDR3 nucleotides read TGTGCCAGCACTACGGTAGGGATCAATGAAAAACTGTTTTTT.

This sequence joins TRBV9 and TRBJ1-4; 10 bases align to TRBD1. The CDR3 runs to 15 residues. Per the germline V gene, CDR1 is SGDLS and CDR2 is YYNGEE. V shed 3 bases, J shed 8 bases, and the junction held 7 bases outside the gene matches. CDR3 residues: CASSGGQGLGEKLFF. The CDR3 DNA sequence: TGTGCCAGCAGCGGGGGACAGGGGCTGGGGGAAAAACTGTTTTTT.

The CDR3, as DNA: TGTGCCAGCAGCCCCAGGGGGGGGGCTGGAAACACCATATATTTT. Translated, it gives CASSPRGGAGNTIYF. The V and J genes are TRBV7-2 and TRBJ1-3, with TRBD1 matching 7 bases. Looked up from germline, CDR1 is SGHTA and CDR2 is FQGNSA. J lost 2 bases, V lost 5 bases, and 6 bases had no gene match. The CDR3 consists of 15 residues.

The V call is TRBV6-2 or TRBV6-3, the J call TRBJ2-5; TRBD2 agrees at 9 bases. This CDR3 contains 15 residues. Germline V gene lookup returns CDR1 MNHEY and CDR2 SVGEGT. With V trimmed by 5 bases and J by 2 bases, 6 bases remained unmatched. The CDR3 loop reads CASSQAGGPQETQYF. CDR3 nucleotides: TGTGCCAGCAGTCAAGCGGGGGGCCCTCAAGAGACCCAGTACTTC.

The chain joins TRBV7-9 to TRBJ1-2, with D possibly TRBD1 on 5 matching bases. CDR3 length: 13 amino acids. Trimming took 0 bases from V and 8 from J, leaving 10 bases between them. Germline CDR1 reads SEHNR; CDR2 reads FQNEAQ (reference sequence). The CDR3 DNA follows: TGTGCCAGCAGCTTAGCCGACAGTGGAGGCTACACCTTC. Translating it yields CASSLADSGGYTF.

The CDR3 nucleotides read TGCAGTGCTAGTCCTCCTGGGCGGGGGACCTCCTACGAGCAGTACTTC. Translated: CSASPPGRGTSYEQYF. The rearrangement links TRBV20-1 to TRBJ2-7, with 7 bases that match TRBD2. CDR1 DFQATT and CDR2 SNEGSKA come from the germline V gene (reference sequence). V was clipped by 3 bases and J by 0 bases; unmatched bases: 11. This CDR3 contains 16 residues.

The chain has TRBV9 and TRBJ1-1; 7 bases fit TRBD1. V lost 3 bases, J lost 3 bases, and 5 bases stayed unmatched. Germline V CDR1 and CDR2: SGDLS, YYNGEE. The CDR3 extends over 14 amino acids. In DNA form, the CDR3 reads TGTGCCAGCAGCGCCAGGGACAGCTACACTGAAGCTTTCTTT. This gives the protein CASSARDSYTEAFF.

V usage is TRBV6-2 or TRBV6-3 and J usage is TRBJ1-5; D ambiguous. The CDR3 extends over 12 amino acids. Trimming left V 5 bases short and J 5 bases short, with 7 bases between. Germline loops: CDR1 MNHEY, CDR2 SVGEGT. The CDR3 bases are TGTGCCAGCAGTCAACTCCATCAGCCCCAGCATTTT. Translating it yields CASSQLHQPQHF.

This clone is a singleton in its sample. The CDR3 DNA follows: TGTGCCAGCAGTTACAGGGACAGGGAAGCTTTCTTT. Protein sequence: CASSYRDREAFF. The rearrangement joins TRBV6-2 or TRBV6-3 to TRBJ1-1, with TRBD1 matching 8 bases. This CDR3 is 12 amino acids long. Losses at the gene ends were 2 bases for V and 8 bases for J; bases not matched to a gene: 1. Germline V gene sequence: CDR1 MNHEY, CDR2 SVGEGT.

The CDR3 here is CASSFQGQGWYGYTF. In DNA, the CDR3 is TGTGCCAGCAGTTTTCAGGGGCAGGGTTGGTATGGCTACACCTTC. This chain joins TRBV28 and TRBJ1-2, with a tentative D call TRBD1 (6 bases). CDR3 size: 15 residues. Germline CDR1 reads MDHEN; CDR2 reads SYDVKM. The V gene lost 3 bases and the J gene lost 5 bases, with 16 bases spanning the gap.

This clone appeared a few times. The sample contains more than one DNA sequence encoding this CDR3. The J gene is TRBJ1-6, the V gene TRBV14; TRBD1 aligns across 9 bases. This CDR3 comprises 15 residues. Unmatched junction bases numbered 1, after V lost 3 bases and J lost 4 bases. CDR1 and CDR2 from the germline V gene are SGHDN and FVKESK. The CDR3 here is CASSQGTGYNSPLHF. CDR3 coding DNA: TGTGCCAGCAGCCAGGGGACAGGGTATAATTCACCCCTCCACTTT.

This clone occurred a few times. This chain joins TRBV11-2 and TRBJ1-1; D is ambiguous. CDR1 and CDR2 (germline): SGHAT, FQNNGV. The CDR3 consists of 13 residues. The V end lost 5 bases, the J end lost 5 bases, and 12 bases lay between the germline ends. The CDR3: CASSRGEETEAFF. The CDR3, as DNA: TGTGCCAGCAGCCGAGGTGAGGAGACTGAAGCTTTCTTT. Looking up the rest from reference TRBV11-2 and TRBJ1-1 gives the full variable domain: EAGVAQSPRYKIIEKRQSVAFWCNPISGHATLYWYQQILGQGPKLLIQFQNNGVVDDSQLPKDRFSAERLKGVDSTLKIQPAKLEDSAVYLCASSRGEETEAFFGQGTRLTVV.

CDR3 sequence (DNA): TGTGCCAGCAGTGAGGGCAGGGCGAGAGAGCAGTACTTC. Translation: CASSEGRAREQYF. The rearrangement joins TRBV6-1 to TRBJ2-7; D might be TRBD1 (5 bases). The germline CDR1 and CDR2 sequences are MNHNS and SASEGT. There are 13 residues in the CDR3. V was trimmed by 3 bases and J by 7 bases, leaving 13 bases between them.

In its sample, this clone was seen once. The chain is built from TRBV9 and TRBJ2-2; no definite D call. Germline V gene data show CDR1 as SGDLS and CDR2 as YYNGEE. There are 12 residues in the CDR3. V was clipped by 4 bases and J by 6 bases, with 7 bases between them. DNA for the CDR3: TGTGCCAGCAGCCGCCTGGCCGGGGAGCTGTTTTTT. Its protein is CASSRLAGELFF.

The chain links TRBV28 to TRBJ2-7; 11 positions agree with TRBD1. After removal of 5 bases from V and 1 base from J, the junction contained 7 bases not matched to a gene. CDR3 length: 16 residues. Germline V gene lookup returns CDR1 MDHEN and CDR2 SYDVKM. The CDR3 sequence is CASSLTGTGGSYEQYF. The CDR3 bases are TGTGCCAGCAGTCTGACCGGGACAGGGGGATCCTACGAGCAGTACTTC.

The rearrangement uses TRBV5-5 and TRBJ1-4, with D possibly TRBD1 on 5 matching bases. The CDR3 is made up of 15 amino acids. The V end was cut by 0 bases, the J end by 3 bases, with 9 bases between. CDR1 and CDR2 from the germline V gene are SGHKS and YYEKEE (reference sequence). The CDR3 sequence: CASSLAIGANEKLFF. The CDR3 nucleotides read TGTGCCAGCAGCTTGGCCATAGGGGCTAATGAAAAACTGTTTTTT.

The J gene is TRBJ1-4, the V gene TRBV5-1, with a weak D call TRBD1 (5 bases). The CDR3 loop spans 15 amino acids. V lost 1 base, J lost 4 bases, and 11 bases lay in between. The germline gives CDR1 SGHRS, CDR2 YFSETQ. This chain's CDR3 is CASSLWRGDNEKLFF. Here the CDR3 DNA reads TGCGCCAGCAGCTTGTGGCGGGGGGATAATGAAAAACTGTTTTTT.

The V and J genes are TRBV4-2 and TRBJ2-1, with a possible D match to TRBD1 (6 bases). This CDR3 has 13 residues. Germline CDR1 is LGHNA and CDR2 is YNFKEQ. V was trimmed by 3 bases and J by 11 bases, leaving 14 bases between them. CDR3 DNA sequence: TGTGCCAGCAGCCATGTTTGGGACACCCAGCAGTTCTTC. Translating gives CASSHVWDTQQFF.

This sequence joins TRBV18 and TRBJ2-2, with 10 positions matching TRBD1. From germline, CDR1 is KGHSH and CDR2 LQKENI. Trimming at V came to 5 bases and at J to 4 bases, leaving 4 bases not matched to a gene. The CDR3 has 15 residues. The CDR3 reads CASSARDRGTGELFF. The CDR3 bases are TGTGCCAGCTCAGCCCGGGACAGGGGCACCGGGGAGCTGTTTTTT.

The chain links TRBV10-3 to TRBJ1-5; D unclear. Trimming removed 3 bases at V and 6 bases at J, with 9 bases between. The germline gives CDR1 ENHRY, CDR2 SYGVKD. The CDR3 has 13 residues. CDR3 amino acids: CAISERVGQPQHF. The CDR3 DNA reads TGTGCCATCAGTGAACGGGTTGGTCAGCCCCAGCATTTT.

This chain links TRBV28 with TRBJ2-7; possible D gene TRBD1, 6 bases. The germline V gene has CDR1 MDHEN and CDR2 SYDVKM. CDR3 size: 18 residues. With 8 bases removed from V and 0 bases from J, the gap between germline ends came to 26 bases. The CDR3, as DNA: TGTGCCAGCCCACCGGGACACCACTCGACTGGGCGCTCCTACGAGCAGTACTTC. This encodes CASPPGHHSTGRSYEQYF.

V and J are TRBV15 and TRBJ1-2, with D hard to call. Trimming took 3 bases from V and 6 from J, leaving 14 bases between them. Germline lookup yields CDR1 LNHNV and CDR2 YYDKDF (reference sequence). The CDR3 length is 14 residues. The CDR3 DNA follows: TGTGCCACCAGCAGTGACGTCGGGTTTGATGGCTACACCTTC. Its translation: CATSSDVGFDGYTF. The full variable domain, with the rest looked up from reference TRBV15 and TRBJ1-2, is DAMVIQNPRYQVTQFGKPVTLSCSQTLNHNVMYWYQQKSSQAPKLLFHYYDKDFNNEADTPDNFQSRRPNTSFCFLDIRSPGLGDTAMYLCATSSDVGFDGYTFGSGTRLTVV.

This clone was picked up one time. The rearrangement joins TRBV7-2 to TRBJ1-5, with TRBD1 identical over 9 bases. Germline CDR1 SGHTA, CDR2 FQGNSA. This CDR3 is 16 amino acids long. Trimming at V came to 1 base and at J to 3 bases, leaving 4 bases not matched to a gene. This CDR3 reads CASSLVGTGNNQPQHF. CDR3 DNA sequence: TGTGCCAGCAGCTTAGTTGGGACAGGGAACAATCAGCCCCAGCATTTT.

The chain recombines TRBV2 with TRBJ2-3; perhaps TRBD1 as D (6 bases). Germline assignment: CDR1 SNHLY and CDR2 FYNNEI. V was shortened by 6 bases and J by 2 bases, with 12 bases between the two germline ends. The CDR3 has 14 residues. The CDR3 loop is CASSEDRLTDTQYF. The CDR3 DNA follows: TGTGCCAGCAGCGAGGACAGACTCACAGATACGCAGTATTTT. Complete variable domain (other parts from reference TRBV2 and TRBJ2-3): EPEVTQTPSHQVTQMGQEVILRCVPISNHLYFYWYRQILGQKVEFLVSFYNNEISEKSEIFDDQFSVERPDGSNFTLKIRSTKLEDSAMYFCASSEDRLTDTQYFGPGTRLTVL.

The rearrangement uses TRBV30 and TRBJ1-3; 9 bases are a match to TRBD1. CDR1 and CDR2 from the germline V gene are GTSNPN and SVGIG (reference sequence). The trim removed 1 base at V and 2 bases at J, leaving 6 bases unmatched. The CDR3 runs 16 residues. CDR3 protein: CAWSGVTGGPGNTIYF. The DNA for the CDR3 is TGTGCCTGGAGTGGGGTGACAGGGGGTCCTGGAAACACCATATATTTT.